These T cell receptor beta chains were read from a single sample in a study of graft-versus-host responses after intestinal transplantation. These receptors have no identified antigens. Using immunoSEQ multiplex PCR, the repertoire was profiled, and TCRdb retains in-frame clones only, with some absent. Among about 130,000 clones listed, 92% were seen once. Sample: unstimulated CD4+ T cells sorted from spleen or lymph node cells, taken before intestinal transplant. Receptors were obtained from a human donor who received an intestinal transplant. Both conserved end residues are part of each CDR3. Fields, in order: clone size, V gene, D gene, J gene, CDR3 DNA, CDR3 protein. The D gene is left open where the match is weak. Some rows have no size entry. The others give once, few or many, or a class for an expanded clone.

>-|TRBV7-9|TRBD2|TRBJ2-1
TGTGCCAGCAGCTTCACTAGCGGGAGGGCCTCTTATGAGCAGTTCTTC
CASSFTSGRASYEQFF
>-|TRBV2|TRBD2|TRBJ2-3
TGTGCCAGCAGTCCGGGACTAGGCGCGCAGTATTTT
CASSPGLGAQYF
>-|TRBV4-1|TRBD1|TRBJ2-2
TGCGCCAGCAGCCCTCTCGGAGGTTGTGGGAAAAGTGGACAGGTAGGGACCGGGGAGCTGTTTTTT
CASSPLGGCGKSGQVGTGELFF
>-|TRBV6-6|-|TRBJ2-7
TGTGCCAGCAGTTACGGGAGGACTACATACGAGCAGTACTTC
CASSYGRTTYEQYF
>-|TRBV6-4|TRBD2|TRBJ2-1
TGTGCCAGCAGTGCCGTCCTAGCGGGAGTTCATGAGCAGTTCTTC
CASSAVLAGVHEQFF
>-|TRBV2|TRBD2|TRBJ2-7
TGTGCCAGCAGACTACTAGCGGGAGGGACCTACGAGCAGTACTTC
CASRLLAGGTYEQYF
>few|TRBV18|-|TRBJ1-1
TGTGCCAGCTCATCTTACATACAGGATGAAGCTTTCTTT
CASSSYIQDEAFF
>-|TRBV18|TRBD1|TRBJ1-1
TGTGCCAGCTCGCGAACGCAGGACAGGGGGACTGAAGCTTTCTTT
CASSRTQDRGTEAFF
>-|TRBV6-5|TRBD1|TRBJ2-3
TGTGCCAGCAGTTGGTTAGGACAGGGTGGCGCAGATACGCAGTATTTT
CASSWLGQGGADTQYF
>few|TRBV7-9|TRBD1|TRBJ1-2
TGTGCCAGCAGCTCCCCCAGGACAGGGGGCGGAGTTGGCTATGGCTACACCTTC
CASSSPRTGGGVGYGYTF
>-|TRBV5-1|-|TRBJ2-3
TGCGCCAGCAGTCGTACTAGCCGGCAAGATACGCAGTATTTT
CASSRTSRQDTQYF
>-|TRBV4-1|TRBD1|TRBJ1-2
TGCGCCAGCAGCCAACACAGGGGGCAGGATGGCTACACCTTC
CASSQHRGQDGYTF
>-|TRBV27|TRBD2|TRBJ2-2
TGTGCCAGCAGTCCCCGCCTAGCGGGAGGGCCAGGCACCGGGGAGCTGTTTTTT
CASSPRLAGGPGTGELFF
>-|TRBV6-5|TRBD1|TRBJ2-7
TGTGCCAGCAGTTACGCGACAGGGGCTCCCTACGAGCAGTACTTC
CASSYATGAPYEQYF
>-|TRBV5-1|TRBD1|TRBJ1-2
TGCGCCAGCAGCTCGCCTTTGCCTTCCGGACAGGGGACGGGCTCCGGCTACACCTTC
CASSSPLPSGQGTGSGYTF
>-|TRBV7-9|-|TRBJ1-6
TGTGCCAGCAGCCCCCGGACAGCACATAATTCACCCCTCCACTTT
CASSPRTAHNSPLHF
>once|TRBV28|TRBD2|TRBJ2-7
TGTGCCAGCAGGCGGACGGGGGGCTCCTACGAGCAGTACTTC
CASRRTGGSYEQYF
>-|TRBV27|-|TRBJ2-7
TGTGCCTCCTCCGACAGAGTCTACAGCTACGAGCAGTACTTC
CASSDRVYSYEQYF
>-|TRBV7-2|TRBD2|TRBJ2-6
TGTGCCAGCAGCCCCGGGACTAGCGGGAGGGCTGGGGCCAACGTCCTGACTTTC
CASSPGTSGRAGANVLTF
>-|TRBV28|-|TRBJ1-1
TGTGCCAGCAGATTGGGAGGGCCGAACACTGAAGCTTTCTTT
CASRLGGPNTEAFF
>-|TRBV28|TRBD1|TRBJ2-7
TGTGCCAGCAGGACAGGGGGCTACGAGCAGTACTTC
CASRTGGYEQYF
>-|TRBV5-4|TRBD1|TRBJ2-7
TGTGCCAGCAGCTTACCGGGACAGGTTTACTACGAGCAGTACTTC
CASSLPGQVYYEQYF
>-|TRBV19|-|TRBJ1-5
TGTGCCAGTAGTATTGGTCAGCCCCAGCATTTT
CASSIGQPQHF
>-|TRBV5-1|-|TRBJ1-4
TGCGCCAGCAAGGTTGGCCCAACTAATGAAAAACTGTTTTTT
CASKVGPTNEKLFF
>-|TRBV7-9|-|TRBJ2-4
TGTGCCAGCAGCCCCCCAGGACAGATATTAGCCAAAAACATTCAGTACTTC
CASSPPGQILAKNIQYF